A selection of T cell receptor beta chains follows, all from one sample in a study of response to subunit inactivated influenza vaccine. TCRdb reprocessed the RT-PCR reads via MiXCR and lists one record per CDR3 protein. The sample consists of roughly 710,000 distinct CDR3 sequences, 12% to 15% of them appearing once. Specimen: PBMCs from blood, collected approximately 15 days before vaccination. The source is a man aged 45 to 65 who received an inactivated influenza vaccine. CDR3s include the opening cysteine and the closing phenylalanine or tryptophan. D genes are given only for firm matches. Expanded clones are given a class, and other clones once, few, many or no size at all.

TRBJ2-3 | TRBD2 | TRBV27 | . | TGTGCCAGCAGTTTAAAAGCGGGGTCCACAGATACGCAGTATTTT | CASSLKAGSTDTQYF
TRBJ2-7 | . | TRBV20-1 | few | TGCAGTGCAAGACCTGCGGGGAGCTCCTACGAGCAGTACTTC | CSARPAGSSYEQYF
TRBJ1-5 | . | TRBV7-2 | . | TGTGCCAGCAGCTTAGAACGGGGCAATCAGCCCCAGCATTTT | CASSLERGNQPQHF
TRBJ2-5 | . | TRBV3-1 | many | TGTGCCACCCAGGGATATGAGACCCAGTACTTC | CATQGYETQYF
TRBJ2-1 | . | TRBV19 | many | TGTGCCAGTAGTATCGGGCGCGAGCAGTTCTTC | CASSIGREQFF
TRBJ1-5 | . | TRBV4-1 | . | TGCGCCAGCAGCCAAGATAGTTCAGGGAGGAATCAGCCCCAGCATTTT | CASSQDSSGRNQPQHF
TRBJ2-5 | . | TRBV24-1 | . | TGTGCCACCAGTGATTCCGGGGACAAAGCGGGGGAGACCCAGTACTTC | CATSDSGDKAGETQYF
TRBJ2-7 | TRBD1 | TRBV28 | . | TGTGCCAGCAGTGGCCGGGACAGGCGCCCCTACGAGCAGTACTTC | CASSGRDRRPYEQYF
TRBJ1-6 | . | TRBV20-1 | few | TGCAGTGCTAGATCTATTGCGGACTCACCCCTCCACTTT | CSARSIADSPLHF
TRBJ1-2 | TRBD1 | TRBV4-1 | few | TGCGCCAGCAGCCAAGATGTCATCAGGGGGCTACCCAAACTTTCTAACTATGGCTACACCTTC | CASSQDVIRGLPKLSNYGYTF
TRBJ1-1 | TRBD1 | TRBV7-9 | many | TGTGCCAGCAGTTCCGGGACAGCGAACACTGAAGCTTTCTTT | CASSSGTANTEAFF
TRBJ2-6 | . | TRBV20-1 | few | TGCAGTGCTAGGCCCTCTGGGGCCAACGTCCTGACTTTC | CSARPSGANVLTF
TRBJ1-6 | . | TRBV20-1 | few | TGCAGTGCTAGAGACCAGGGTGGCTCACCCCTCCACTTT | CSARDQGGSPLHF
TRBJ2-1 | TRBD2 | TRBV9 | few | TGTGCCAGCAGCGTAAGGTTAGCGGGAGGGCCTAATGAGCAGTTCTTC | CASSVRLAGGPNEQFF
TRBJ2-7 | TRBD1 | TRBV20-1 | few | TGCAGTGCACTGGACAGGCCCTACGAGCAGTACTTC | CSALDRPYEQYF
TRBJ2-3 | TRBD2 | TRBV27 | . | TGTGCCAGCAGTTCCAACCCTAGCGGGAGTGATACGCAGTATTTT | CASSSNPSGSDTQYF
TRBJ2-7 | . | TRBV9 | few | TGTGCCAGCAGCGTAGGCCCCGGAGCAGGGCGAGAGCAGTACTTC | CASSVGPGAGREQYF
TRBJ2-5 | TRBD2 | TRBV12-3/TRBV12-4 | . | TGTGCCAGCACCTCAGGACTAGCCGTGGAGACCCAGTACTTC | CASTSGLAVETQYF
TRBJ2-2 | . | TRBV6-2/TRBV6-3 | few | TGTTCCTCACTGCGGGACTTGAACACCGGGGAGCTGTTTTTT | CSSLRDLNTGELFF
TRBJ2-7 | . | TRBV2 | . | TGTGCCAGCATCGATCAGAACTCCAGAGAGCAGTACTTC | CASIDQNSREQYF
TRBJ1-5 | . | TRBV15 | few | TGTGCCACCAGCAGACTCGGACAGATTAGCAATCAGCCCCAGCATTTT | CATSRLGQISNQPQHF
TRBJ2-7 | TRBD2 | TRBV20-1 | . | TGCAGTGCTAGAGGGGGGACTAGCGGGATCGGCGAGCAGTACTTC | CSARGGTSGIGEQYF
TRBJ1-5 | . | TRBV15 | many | TGTGCCACCAGCTCCCCCCCGAATCCCCAGCATTTT | CATSSPPNPQHF
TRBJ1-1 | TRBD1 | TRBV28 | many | TGTGCCAGCAGTCAGAGACAGGGAGCGAGGAGAAAGAACACTGAAGCTTTCTTT | CASSQRQGARRKNTEAFF
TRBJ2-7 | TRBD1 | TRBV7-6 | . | TGTGCCAGCAGCAAGATTCCGGAAGACAGGGTCTACGAGCAGTACTTC | CASSKIPEDRVYEQYF
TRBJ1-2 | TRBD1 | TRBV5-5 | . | TGTGCCAGCAGCTTGGGGGGACAGGGGTTCATTATCTATGGCTACACCTTC | CASSLGGQGFIIYGYTF
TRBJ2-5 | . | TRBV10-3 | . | TGTGCCATCAGTATCCGGGACGACTCCCAAGGGCCCCAAGAGACCCAGTACTTC | CAISIRDDSQGPQETQYF